A selection of T cell receptor beta chains follows, all from one sample in a study of response to subunit inactivated influenza vaccine. TCRdb re-analysed the RT-PCR reads in MiXCR, keeping a single row per CDR3 protein. The profile shows about 800,000 distinct CDR3 sequences, less than 25% of them singletons. The specimen comprised PBMCs from blood, sampled 5 days after vaccination. Every receptor here comes from a man aged 50 to 60 who received an inactivated influenza vaccine. The CDR3 runs from the conserved cysteine through the conserved F or W. The D gene is left open where the match is weak. Clone size appears in some rows only: once, few, many, or a class for an expanded clone.

V gene	clone size	J gene	CDR3 length	D gene	CDR3 DNA	CDR3 protein
TRBV20-1	.	TRBJ1-6	12	.	TGCAGTGGATCGACGGCAAATTCACCCCTCCACTTT	CSGSTANSPLHF
TRBV4-2	.	TRBJ2-4	13	.	TGTGCCAGCAGCCAAGATCAGGATGGCATTCAGTACTTC	CASSQDQDGIQYF
TRBV29-1	.	TRBJ2-3	15	.	TGCAGCGTTGATCCCAGCGCGTTTAGCACAGATACGCAGTATTTT	CSVDPSAFSTDTQYF
TRBV10-3	few	TRBJ1-6	15	.	TGTGCCATCAGTGAGTCCCGAGGTGATAATTCACCCCTCCACTTT	CAISESRGDNSPLHF
TRBV7-6	.	TRBJ2-2	19	TRBD1	TGTGCCAGCAGCTTTAATCCGGGACAGGGGTCCTCGGGCACCGGGGAGCTGTTTTTT	CASSFNPGQGSSGTGELFF
TRBV5-1	.	TRBJ2-1	14	TRBD2	TGCGCCAGCAGCTTTAGTAGCGGGGGAAGCGAGCAGTTCTTC	CASSFSSGGSEQFF
TRBV5-6	many	TRBJ2-5	13	.	TGTGCCAGCAGTCCCGACAGCCAAGAGACCCAGTACTTC	CASSPDSQETQYF
TRBV5-1	few	TRBJ1-2	14	.	TGCGCCAGCAGCCAGAACGGGGGGAGCTATGGCTACACCTTC	CASSQNGGSYGYTF
TRBV15	few	TRBJ2-1	16	.	TGTGCCACCAGCAGAGGATTGTCCCCTTCCTACAATGAGCAGTTCTTC	CATSRGLSPSYNEQFF
TRBV7-9	few	TRBJ2-7	15	TRBD2	TGTGCCAGCAGCCAGCAGGCTAGCGGGGCCTACGAGCAGTACTTC	CASSQQASGAYEQYF
TRBV12-3/TRBV12-4	few	TRBJ2-5	15	.	TGTGCCAGCAGTTTCTCCCAGCGGCAACAAGAGACCCAGTACTTC	CASSFSQRQQETQYF
TRBV5-1	few	TRBJ1-3	15	.	TGCGCCAGCAGCTTGGCCGGCAACTCTGGAAACACCATATATTTT	CASSLAGNSGNTIYF
TRBV7-9	few	TRBJ2-7	15	TRBD2	TGTGCCAGCAGCTTAGAGGGACTAGCGGCTAACGAGCAGTACTTC	CASSLEGLAANEQYF
TRBV7-2	.	TRBJ1-2	15	.	TGTGCCAGCAGCTTAGGCATGGGGTTGGAGTATGGCTACACCTTC	CASSLGMGLEYGYTF
TRBV12-3/TRBV12-4	many	TRBJ2-2	15	TRBD1	TGTGCCAGCAGTCTGAGGACAGGGCCTACCGGGGAGCTGTTTTTT	CASSLRTGPTGELFF
TRBV12-3/TRBV12-4	few	TRBJ1-1	13	.	TGTGCCAGCAGTTTAAATGGGGGCACTGAAGCTTTCTTT	CASSLNGGTEAFF
TRBV4-1	.	TRBJ1-1	15	.	TGCGCCAGCAGCCAAGATGCGACAAGTCCCGCTGAAGCTTTCTTT	CASSQDATSPAEAFF
TRBV12-3/TRBV12-4	few	TRBJ1-6	15	.	TGTGCCAGCAGTTTACCCCCGGCATCCAATTCACCCCTCCACTTT	CASSLPPASNSPLHF